This record covers a single T cell receptor beta chain. The antigen is unknown. The sample belongs to a study of cytomegalovirus exposure and HLA in healthy donors. Notes on the study in general: In vitro checks showed that a few CMV-associated chains really do target CMV antigens. According to reports, the classifier identified cytomegalovirus status with high specificity and sensitivity.

TCRdb's table, derived via immunoSEQ multiplex PCR, lists solely in-frame clones and lacks some. The table lists roughly 50,000 clones, 93% of them singletons, with more than 1.5% in the top ten. The sequenced sample consisted of PBMCs. This sequence originates from a woman younger than 30 in good health and CMV-seropositive.

The CDR3 loop is CASSPTGWNQPQHF. In nucleotides, the CDR3 is TGTGCCAGCTCACCAACAGGGTGGAATCAGCCCCAGCATTTT. This sequence joins TRBV18 and TRBJ1-5, with TRBD1 as a possible D gene (6 bases). Germline V lookup: CDR1 KGHSH, CDR2 LQKENI. The ends were cut back, 2 bases at V and 4 bases at J, with 9 bases in the middle. The CDR3 extends over 14 amino acids.